This TCR beta chain was captured by sequencing in a study of Tregs in tolerant kidney transplant recipients. General observations from the study: Tregs expanded with activated donor B cells seemed most donor-specific. No direct test of biological reproducibility was done here.

The nonmyeloablative bone marrow transplants came from related graft donors, with transient mixed chimerism. Unstimulated regulatory T cells (CD4+CD25+CD127-), CD4+CD25- non-regulatory cells, CD4 and CD8 cells were FACS-sorted from thawed PBMCs. With regard to this clone: Its antigen is undetermined.

Profiling relied on immunoSEQ multiplex PCR, and the TCRdb table lists in-frame clones only, not all of them. The sample carries roughly 52,000 clones, roughly nine tenths recorded once. This sequence was found in a human patient who received a combined kidney and bone marrow transplant. Some T cells may arise from the graft donor. The specimen was CD8+ T cells from blood (PBMCs), collected 24 months after the transplant.

CDR3: CASSSGLTYEQYF. The CDR3 nucleotides are TGTGCCAGCAGTTCAGGTTTAACCTACGAGCAGTACTTC. The rearrangement links TRBV6-5 to TRBJ2-7; D is uncertain. The length of the CDR3 is 13 residues. Trimming pared 4 bases from V and 2 bases from J, leaving 9 bases between. Germline V lookup: CDR1 MNHEY, CDR2 SVGAGI.